This TCR beta chain appears in the sequencing data of a study of cytotoxic CD8 clonotypes in ibrutinib-treated CLL. Background on the study: After a median roughly 12 months on treatment (6 to 36), response samples were drawn. Study-level findings and limits: Public clonotypes showed up rarely, and on treatment they shrank or held steady.

Worth noting for this clone: Its target is unknown.

The protocol was immunoSEQ multiplex PCR, while the TCRdb copy is restricted to in-frame clones and leaves out a portion. The profile shows around 330,000 clones, roughly 71% of them singletons. From germline, CDR1 is MNHEY and CDR2 SVGAGI. V was pared by 6 bases and J by 8 bases, with 9 bases of the junction left unmatched. This CDR3 comprises 14 residues. V gene TRBV6-5 combines with J gene TRBJ1-2; 10 nucleotides agree with TRBD1. This receptor was obtained from a human donor with chronic lymphocytic leukemia. The sequencing here drew on PBMCs, taken after 36 months of ibrutinib treatment. The DNA for the CDR3 is TGTGCCAGCAGCCCGGGACAGGGGCGGGAGGGCTACACCTTC. Translating gives CASSPGQGREGYTF.